Listed below are T cell receptor beta chains from one sample, sequenced in a study of cytomegalovirus exposure and HLA in healthy donors. Only in-frame clones appear in the TCRdb table, and some are missing; sequencing was by immunoSEQ multiplex PCR. The sample consists of some 170,000 clones, 77% of them appearing once. Input material: PBMCs. These receptors were collected from a man aged 25-45 years in good health and CMV-seropositive. Both conserved end residues are part of each CDR3. A D gene is named only where the DNA matches it firmly. Not every row has a clone size; where given, it reads once, few, many or a size class.

-,TRBJ2-2,-,TRBV29-1,CSVGQRTGELFF,TGCAGCGTTGGACAGAGAACCGGGGAGCTGTTTTTT
TRBD2,TRBJ2-3,-,TRBV7-9,CASSLAGLTTDTQYF,TGTGCCAGCAGCTTAGCGGGACTAACCACAGATACGCAGTATTTT
TRBD1,TRBJ2-4,-,TRBV4-1,CASSSDRRIAKNIQYF,TGCGCCAGCAGTTCGGACAGGCGCATAGCCAAAAACATTCAGTACTTC
-,TRBJ2-5,-,TRBV5-4,CASSVQGNQETQYF,TGTGCCAGCAGTGTCCAGGGAAACCAAGAGACCCAGTACTTC
TRBD1,TRBJ2-5,few,TRBV6-5,CASSPDRDQETQYF,TGTGCCAGCAGCCCGGACAGGGATCAAGAGACCCAGTACTTC
TRBD1,TRBJ2-1,-,TRBV6-6,CASSARQGNEQFF,TGTGCCAGCAGTGCCCGACAGGGCAATGAGCAGTTCTTC
-,TRBJ1-2,few,TRBV2,CASTVQGSYGYTF,TGTGCCAGCACTGTTCAGGGTTCCTATGGCTACACCTTC
TRBD1,TRBJ2-3,many,TRBV5-6,CASSLFTGGTDTQYF,TGTGCCAGCAGCTTGTTCACAGGGGGCACAGATACGCAGTATTTT
TRBD2,TRBJ2-3,-,TRBV6-1,CASSPLAGESDTQYF,TGTGCCAGCAGTCCTCTAGCGGGGGAGTCAGATACGCAGTATTTT
TRBD1,TRBJ2-5,-,TRBV5-6,CASSSRTGGRAETQYF,TGTGCCAGCAGCTCACGGACAGGGGGGAGGGCAGAGACCCAGTACTTC
TRBD1,TRBJ1-2,-,TRBV18,CASSPGTGGYGYTF,TGTGCCAGCTCACCCGGGACAGGGGGCTATGGCTACACCTTC
-,TRBJ1-1,-,TRBV12-2,CASRLATGGPTEAFF,TGTGCAAGTCGCTTAGCTACAGGGGGGCCGACTGAAGCTTTCTTT
TRBD1,TRBJ1-5,few,TRBV6-1,CASTGTDLNQPQHF,TGTGCCAGCACCGGGACAGACTTGAATCAGCCCCAGCATTTT
-,TRBJ1-2,-,TRBV25-1,CASSDPTAYGYTF,TGTGCCAGCAGTGACCCGACAGCATATGGCTACACCTTC
TRBD2,TRBJ2-3,-,TRBV6-6,CAISRGGGDTQYF,TGTGCCATCTCTCGGGGGGGTGGGGATACGCAGTATTTT
-,TRBJ2-7,-,TRBV18,CASSPGTKTYEQYF,TGTGCCAGCTCACCCGGGACAAAAACCTACGAGCAGTACTTC
-,TRBJ1-1,once,TRBV9,CASSVDATGLTEAFF,TGTGCCAGCAGCGTAGACGCAACAGGATTAACTGAAGCTTTCTTT
-,TRBJ1-2,few,TRBV9,CASRSLTVNYGYTF,TGTGCCAGCAGATCTTTGACAGTCAACTATGGCTACACCTTC
-,TRBJ1-5,once,TRBV7-6,CASSLEGQGIQPQHF,TGTGCCAGCAGCTTAGAGGGGCAGGGAATCCAGCCCCAGCATTTT
-,TRBJ1-5,few,TRBV14,CASSQGVGAANQPQHF,TGTGCCAGCAGCCAAGGGGTAGGGGCGGCCAATCAGCCCCAGCATTTT
-,TRBJ2-7,few,TRBV5-1,CASSLEGAYEQYF,TGCGCCAGCAGCTTGGAGGGGGCCTACGAGCAGTACTTC